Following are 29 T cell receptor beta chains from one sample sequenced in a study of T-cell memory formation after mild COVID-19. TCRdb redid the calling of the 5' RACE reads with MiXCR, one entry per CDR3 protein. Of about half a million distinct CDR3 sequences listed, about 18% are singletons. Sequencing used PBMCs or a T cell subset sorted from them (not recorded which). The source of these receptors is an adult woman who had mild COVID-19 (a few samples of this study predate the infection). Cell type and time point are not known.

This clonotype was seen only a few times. The CDR3 here is CASIQLRRGTEAFF. The CDR3 DNA is TGTGCCAGCATCCAGCTTAGGCGGGGCACTGAAGCTTTCTTT. The V and J genes are TRBV11-2 and TRBJ1-1; D is uncertain. The CDR3 has 14 residues. The germline gives CDR1 SGHAT, CDR2 FQNNGV. Between the trimmed V and J ends, which lost 7 bases and 4 bases, there was a span of 16 bases. Filled out from reference TRBV11-2 and TRBJ1-1, the complete variable domain reads EAGVAQSPRYKIIEKRQSVAFWCNPISGHATLYWYQQILGQGPKLLIQFQNNGVVDDSQLPKDRFSAERLKGVDSTLKIQPAKLEDSAVYLCASIQLRRGTEAFFGQGTRLTVV.

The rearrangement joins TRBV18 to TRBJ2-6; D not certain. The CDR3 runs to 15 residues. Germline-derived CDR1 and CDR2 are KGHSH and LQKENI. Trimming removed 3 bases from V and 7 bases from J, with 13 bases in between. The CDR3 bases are TGTGCCAGCTCACCGAGTGCCTATGGCGCCAACGTCCTGACTTTC. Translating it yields CASSPSAYGANVLTF. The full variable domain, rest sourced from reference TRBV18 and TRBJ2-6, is NAGVMQNPRHLVRRRGQEARLRCSPMKGHSHVYWYRQLPEEGLKFMVYLQKENIIDESGMPKERFSAEFPKEGPSILRIQQVVRGDSAAYFCASSPSAYGANVLTFGAGSRLTVL.

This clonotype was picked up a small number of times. The CDR3 DNA reads as TGTGCCACCAGTGATATTTTGACTAGCGGTGGAGAGACCCAGTACTTC. Translation gives CATSDILTSGGETQYF. The chain couples TRBV24-1 to TRBJ2-5; 9 bases fit TRBD2. Trimming cost V 3 bases and J 4 bases; bases outside gene matches: 8. CDR3 length equals 16 residues. Looked up from germline, CDR1 is KGHDR and CDR2 is SFDVKD.

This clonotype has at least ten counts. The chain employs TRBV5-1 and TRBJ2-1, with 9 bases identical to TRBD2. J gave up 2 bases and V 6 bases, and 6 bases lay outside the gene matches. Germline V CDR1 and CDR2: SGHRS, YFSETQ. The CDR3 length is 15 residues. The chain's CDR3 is CASNVAGVAYNEQFF. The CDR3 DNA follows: TGCGCCAGCAACGTAGCGGGGGTCGCCTACAATGAGCAGTTCTTC. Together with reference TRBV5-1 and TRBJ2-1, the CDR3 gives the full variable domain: KAGVTQTPRYLIKTRGQQVTLSCSPISGHRSVSWYQQTPGQGLQFLFEYFSETQRNKGNFPGRFSGRQFSNSRSEMNVSTLELGDSALYLCASNVAGVAYNEQFFGPGTRLTVL.

In DNA form, the CDR3 reads TGTGCCAGCAGCTACCTCTTCGGTGAGCAGTTCTTC. This codes for CASSYLFGEQFF. This sequence joins TRBV11-3 and TRBJ2-1; D remains ambiguous. Trimming left V 4 bases short and J 9 bases short, with 10 bases between. The CDR3 contains 12 residues. CDR1 is SGHNT, CDR2 YENEEA, per germline.

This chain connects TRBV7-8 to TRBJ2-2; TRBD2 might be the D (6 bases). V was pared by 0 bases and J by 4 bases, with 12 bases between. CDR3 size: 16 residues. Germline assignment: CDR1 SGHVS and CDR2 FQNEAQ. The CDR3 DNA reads TGTGCCAGCAGCTTAGCGGCTCAGCGGGTCACCGGGGAGCTGTTTTTT. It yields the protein CASSLAAQRVTGELFF. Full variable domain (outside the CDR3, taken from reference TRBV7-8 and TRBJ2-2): GAGVSQSPRYKVAKRGQDVALRCDPISGHVSLFWYQQALGQGPEFLTYFQNEAQLDKSGLPSDRFFAERPEGSVSTLKIQRTQQEDSAVYLCASSLAAQRVTGELFFGEGSRLTVL.

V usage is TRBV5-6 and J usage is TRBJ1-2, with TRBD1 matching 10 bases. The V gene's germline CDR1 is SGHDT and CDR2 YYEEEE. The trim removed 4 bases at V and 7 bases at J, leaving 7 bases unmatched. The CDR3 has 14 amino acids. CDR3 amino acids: CASSPDRGSAGYTF. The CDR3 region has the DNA TGTGCCAGCAGCCCGGACAGGGGGAGCGCTGGCTACACCTTC.

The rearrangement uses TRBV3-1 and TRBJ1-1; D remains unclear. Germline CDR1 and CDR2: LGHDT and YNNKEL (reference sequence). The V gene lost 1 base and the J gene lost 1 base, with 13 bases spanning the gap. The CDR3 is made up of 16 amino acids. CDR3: CASSQAWATPNTEAFF. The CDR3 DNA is TGTGCCAGCAGCCAAGCGTGGGCGACCCCGAACACTGAAGCTTTCTTT.

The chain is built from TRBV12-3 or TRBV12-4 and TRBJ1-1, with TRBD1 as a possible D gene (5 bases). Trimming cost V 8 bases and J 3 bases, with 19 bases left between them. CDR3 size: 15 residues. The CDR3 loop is CASLTLQGRDTEAFF. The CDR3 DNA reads TGTGCCAGCCTTACTCTGCAGGGTAGGGACACTGAAGCTTTCTTT.

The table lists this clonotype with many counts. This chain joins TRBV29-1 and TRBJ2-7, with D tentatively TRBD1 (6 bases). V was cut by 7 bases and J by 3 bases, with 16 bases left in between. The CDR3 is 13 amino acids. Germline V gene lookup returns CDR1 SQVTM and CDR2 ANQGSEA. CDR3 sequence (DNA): TGCAGCGCCCTGACAGGCGTAGGCTACGAGCAGTACTTC. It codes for CSALTGVGYEQYF.

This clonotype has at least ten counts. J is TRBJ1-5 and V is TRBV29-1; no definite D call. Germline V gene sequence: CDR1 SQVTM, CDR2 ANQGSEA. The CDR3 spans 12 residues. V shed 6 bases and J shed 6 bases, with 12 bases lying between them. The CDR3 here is CSVRTGGQPQHF. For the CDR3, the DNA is TGCAGCGTGAGGACGGGTGGTCAGCCCCAGCATTTT.

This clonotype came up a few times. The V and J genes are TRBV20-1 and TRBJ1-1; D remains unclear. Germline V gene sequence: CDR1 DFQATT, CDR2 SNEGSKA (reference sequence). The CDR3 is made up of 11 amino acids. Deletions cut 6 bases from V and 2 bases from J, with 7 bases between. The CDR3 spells CSAVKNTEAFF. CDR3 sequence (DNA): TGCAGTGCCGTTAAAAACACTGAAGCTTTCTTT.

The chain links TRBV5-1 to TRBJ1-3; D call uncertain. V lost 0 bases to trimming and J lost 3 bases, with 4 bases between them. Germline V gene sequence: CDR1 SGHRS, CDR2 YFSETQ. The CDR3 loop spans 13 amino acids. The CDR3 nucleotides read TGCGCCAGCAGCTTGGATTTTGGAAACACCATATATTTT. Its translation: CASSLDFGNTIYF. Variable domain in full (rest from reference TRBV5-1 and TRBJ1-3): KAGVTQTPRYLIKTRGQQVTLSCSPISGHRSVSWYQQTPGQGLQFLFEYFSETQRNKGNFPGRFSGRQFSNSRSEMNVSTLELGDSALYLCASSLDFGNTIYFGEGSWLTVV.

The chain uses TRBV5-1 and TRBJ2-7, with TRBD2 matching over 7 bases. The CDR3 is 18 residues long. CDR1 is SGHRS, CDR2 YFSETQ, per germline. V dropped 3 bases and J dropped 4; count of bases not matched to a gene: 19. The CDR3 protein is CASSSIPVVAGVWYEQYF. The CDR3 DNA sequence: TGCGCCAGCAGCTCAATACCCGTAGTGGCGGGAGTGTGGTACGAGCAGTACTTC.

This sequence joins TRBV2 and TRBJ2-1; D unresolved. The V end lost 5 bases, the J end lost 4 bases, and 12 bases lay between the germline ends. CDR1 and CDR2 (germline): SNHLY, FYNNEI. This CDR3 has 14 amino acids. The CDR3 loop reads CASSPRRQYNEQFF. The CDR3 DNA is TGTGCCAGCAGTCCCAGGCGGCAGTACAATGAGCAGTTCTTC.

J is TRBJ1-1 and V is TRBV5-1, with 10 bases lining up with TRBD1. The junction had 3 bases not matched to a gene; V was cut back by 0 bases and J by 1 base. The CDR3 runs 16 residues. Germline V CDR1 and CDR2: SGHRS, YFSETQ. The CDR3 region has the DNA TGCGCCAGCAGCTTGGTGACAGGGGGCTCGAACACTGAAGCTTTCTTT. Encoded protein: CASSLVTGGSNTEAFF. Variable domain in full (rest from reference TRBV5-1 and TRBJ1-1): KAGVTQTPRYLIKTRGQQVTLSCSPISGHRSVSWYQQTPGQGLQFLFEYFSETQRNKGNFPGRFSGRQFSNSRSEMNVSTLELGDSALYLCASSLVTGGSNTEAFFGQGTRLTVV.

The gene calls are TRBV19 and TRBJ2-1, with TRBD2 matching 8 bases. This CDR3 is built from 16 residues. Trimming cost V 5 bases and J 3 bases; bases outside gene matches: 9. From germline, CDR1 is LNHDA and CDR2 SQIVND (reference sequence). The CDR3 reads CASSSQTAGGYNEQFF. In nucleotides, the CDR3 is TGTGCCAGTAGTTCCCAAACGGCGGGAGGCTACAATGAGCAGTTCTTC. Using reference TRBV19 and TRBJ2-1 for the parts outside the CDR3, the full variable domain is DGGITQSPKYLFRKEGQNVTLSCEQNLNHDAMYWYRQDPGQGLRLIYYSQIVNDFQKGDIAEGYSVSREKKESFPLTVTSAQKNPTAFYLCASSSQTAGGYNEQFFGPGTRLTVL.

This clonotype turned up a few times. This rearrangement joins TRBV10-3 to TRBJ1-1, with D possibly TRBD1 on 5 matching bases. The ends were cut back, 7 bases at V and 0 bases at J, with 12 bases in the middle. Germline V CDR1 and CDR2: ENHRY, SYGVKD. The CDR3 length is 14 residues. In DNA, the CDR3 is TGTGCCATCACCTCGACAGAGATGAACACTGAAGCTTTCTTT. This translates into CAITSTEMNTEAFF.

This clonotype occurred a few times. The DNA of the CDR3 is TGCGCCAGCAGCTTGGGGACTACGCATGAGCAGTTCTTC. Its translation is CASSLGTTHEQFF. V usage is TRBV5-1 and J usage is TRBJ2-1, with a tentative D call TRBD2 (6 bases). CDR1 is SGHRS, CDR2 YFSETQ, per germline. The V gene lost 0 bases and the J gene lost 8 bases, with 9 bases spanning the gap. The CDR3 runs to 13 residues.

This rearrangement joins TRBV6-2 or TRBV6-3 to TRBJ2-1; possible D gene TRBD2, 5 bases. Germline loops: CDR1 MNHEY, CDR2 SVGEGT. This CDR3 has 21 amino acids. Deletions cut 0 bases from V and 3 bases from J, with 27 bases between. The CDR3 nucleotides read TGTGCCAGCAGTTACTCAAGGCTGGTGTCGGATGAGCAGCGGCTCTACAATGAGCAGTTCTTC. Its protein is CASSYSRLVSDEQRLYNEQFF.

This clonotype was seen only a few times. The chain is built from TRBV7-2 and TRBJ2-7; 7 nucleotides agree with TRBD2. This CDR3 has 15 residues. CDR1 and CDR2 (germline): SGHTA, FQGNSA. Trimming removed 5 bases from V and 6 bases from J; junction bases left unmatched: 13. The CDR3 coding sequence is TGTGCCAGCAGCCGCTCATCGACTAGCCCGTCCGAGCAGTACTTC. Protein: CASSRSSTSPSEQYF. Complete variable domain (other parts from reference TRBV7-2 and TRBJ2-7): GAGVSQSPSNKVTEKGKDVELRCDPISGHTALYWYRQSLGQGLEFLIYFQGNSAPDKSGLPSDRFSAERTGGSVSTLTIQRTQQEDSAVYLCASSRSSTSPSEQYFGPGTRLTVT.

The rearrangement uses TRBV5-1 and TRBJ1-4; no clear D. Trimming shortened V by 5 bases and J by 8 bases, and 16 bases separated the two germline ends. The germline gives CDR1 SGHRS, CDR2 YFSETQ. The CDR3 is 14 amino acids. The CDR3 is CASSREQLGEKLFF. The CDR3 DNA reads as TGCGCCAGCAGTAGGGAACAGCTGGGAGAAAAACTGTTTTTT.

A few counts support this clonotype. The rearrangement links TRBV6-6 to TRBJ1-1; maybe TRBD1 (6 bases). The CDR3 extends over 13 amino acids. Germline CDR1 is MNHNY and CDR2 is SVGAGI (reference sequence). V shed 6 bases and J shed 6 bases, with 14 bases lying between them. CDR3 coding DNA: TGTGCCAGCAGCCCACAGGGTGGAGCTGAAGCTTTCTTT. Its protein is CASSPQGGAEAFF.

CDR3 protein: CSVETGGEQYF. Written as DNA, the CDR3 is TGCAGCGTTGAAACAGGGGGCGAGCAGTACTTC. This sequence joins TRBV29-1 and TRBJ2-7, with 8 bases lining up with TRBD1. The CDR3 contains 11 residues. Looked up from germline, CDR1 is SQVTM and CDR2 is ANQGSEA. V lost 2 bases to trimming and J lost 6 bases; unmatched junction nucleotides: 0.

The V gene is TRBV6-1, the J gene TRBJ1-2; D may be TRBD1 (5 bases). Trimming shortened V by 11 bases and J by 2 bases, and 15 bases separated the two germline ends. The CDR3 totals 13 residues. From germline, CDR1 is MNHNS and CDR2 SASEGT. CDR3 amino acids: CAGRDPGNYGYTF. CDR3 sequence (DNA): TGTGCCGGGAGGGACCCCGGGAACTATGGCTACACCTTC.

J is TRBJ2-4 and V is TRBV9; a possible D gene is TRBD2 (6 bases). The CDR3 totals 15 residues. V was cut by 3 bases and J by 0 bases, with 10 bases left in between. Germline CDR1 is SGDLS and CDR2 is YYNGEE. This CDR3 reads CASSAPGEAKNIQYF. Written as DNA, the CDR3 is TGTGCCAGCAGCGCCCCGGGGGAAGCCAAAAACATTCAGTACTTC.

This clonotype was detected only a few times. The CDR3 loop reads CAISNRDRGFGGEQYF. CDR3 DNA sequence: TGTGCCATCAGTAACCGGGACAGGGGCTTCGGTGGCGAGCAGTACTTC. This chain links TRBV10-3 with TRBJ2-7, with TRBD1 identical over 10 bases. CDR3 size: 16 residues. The trim removed 5 bases at V and 6 bases at J, leaving 13 bases unmatched. In germline, CDR1 is ENHRY, CDR2 SYGVKD.

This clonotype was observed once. CDR3: CSVAAVDGELFF. The DNA of the CDR3 is TGCAGCGTTGCAGCAGTAGACGGGGAGCTGTTTTTT. The J gene is TRBJ2-2, the V gene TRBV29-1; D is ambiguous. Trimming removed 4 bases at V and 7 bases at J, with 10 bases between. The CDR3 length is 12 residues. Germline values: CDR1 SQVTM, CDR2 ANQGSEA.

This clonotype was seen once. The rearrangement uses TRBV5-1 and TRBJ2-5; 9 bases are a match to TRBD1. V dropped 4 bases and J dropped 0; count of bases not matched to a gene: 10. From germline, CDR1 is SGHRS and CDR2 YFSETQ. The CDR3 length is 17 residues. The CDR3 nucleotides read TGCGCCAGCAGCCCCCGGGGACAGGGATCGTACCAAGAGACCCAGTACTTC. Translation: CASSPRGQGSYQETQYF.